A single sample is the source of the 21 T cell receptor beta chains below, sequenced in a study of cytomegalovirus exposure and HLA in healthy donors (dated by TCRdb to about 2017). Libraries were built with the immunoSEQ multiplex PCR assay. The multiplex PCR relied on a mix of 60 forward primers for TCR Vbeta segments and 13 reverse primers for TCR Jbeta segments. Here the immuneACCESS table is served through TCRdb, limited to in-frame sequences with V and J called. Missing clones are a known gap in these copies; in checked studies unresolved V genes cover under half, and the rest lacks a known reason. The data table for this sample lists 55,000 to 85,000 clones. The ten most abundant clones make up 3.8% of the sample. The sample consisted of PBMCs. The receptor source for this set is a female donor in good health and CMV-seropositive.

The chain uses TRBV7-2 and TRBJ2-7; perhaps TRBD2 as D (6 bases). The CDR3 is 17 amino acids. Per the germline V gene, CDR1 is SGHTA and CDR2 is FQGNSA. V dropped 1 base and J dropped 0 bases, with 16 bases sitting between them. The CDR3 nucleotides are TGTGCCAGCAGCTTAGACCCCCCGGGACTCCGCTCCTACGAGCAGTACTTC. Translated: CASSLDPPGLRSYEQYF.

The genes are TRBV2 and TRBJ2-1; tentative D call: TRBD2 (6 bases). The CDR3 contains 16 residues. V lost 8 bases and J lost 5, with 22 bases in between. The germline V gene encodes CDR1 SNHLY and CDR2 FYNNEI. CDR3 in DNA: TGTGCCAGCTACCGGAGGGCCCCAATATTCGACAATGAGCAGTTCTTC. This translates into CASYRRAPIFDNEQFF.

This chain uses TRBV25-1 with TRBJ2-4; a weak D match, TRBD1 (6 bases). V lost 8 bases and J lost 13, with 15 bases in between. The CDR3 spans 11 residues. In germline, CDR1 is MGHDK, CDR2 SYGVNS. The CDR3 coding sequence is TGTGCCAGCGGACCCCACAGGGACCAGTACTTC. Its translation: CASGPHRDQYF. The complete variable domain, with remaining parts taken from reference TRBV25-1 and TRBJ2-4, reads EADIYQTPRYLVIGTGKKITLECSQTMGHDKMYWYQQDPGMELHLIHYSYGVNSTEKGDLSSESTVSRIRTEHFPLTLESARPSHTSQYLCASGPHRDQYFGAGTRLSVL.

The chain uses TRBV6-1 and TRBJ1-3, with 7 bases identical to TRBD1. V was pared by 3 bases and J by 0 bases, with 5 bases of the junction left unmatched. Germline CDR1 reads MNHNS; CDR2 reads SASEGT. This CDR3 is 16 amino acids long. In DNA form, the CDR3 reads TGTGCCAGCAGTGACCTACAGGGGAGCTCTGGAAACACCATATATTTT. As protein: CASSDLQGSSGNTIYF.

As DNA, the CDR3 is TGTGCCAGCAGCTTAACGGCGGACAACTTCACAGATACGCAGTATTTT. Translating gives CASSLTADNFTDTQYF. The chain carries TRBV7-3 and TRBJ2-3, with D possibly TRBD1 on 5 matching bases. This CDR3 is built from 16 residues. Germline assignment: CDR1 SGHTA and CDR2 FQGTGA. With 0 bases removed from V and 2 bases from J, the gap between germline ends came to 12 bases.

The chain is built from TRBV29-1 and TRBJ2-3; a weak D match, TRBD1 (5 bases). Germline-derived CDR1 and CDR2 are SQVTM and ANQGSEA. This CDR3 has 13 amino acids. Trimming pared 4 bases from V and 11 bases from J, leaving 19 bases between. The CDR3 nucleotides read TGCAGCGTTGGCCCCCCAGTAGGGGTGGGGCAGTATTTT. Translation gives CSVGPPVGVGQYF.

V usage is TRBV4-3 and J usage is TRBJ2-2, with unresolved D. V lost 1 base, J lost 5 bases, and 11 bases lay in between. Germline lookup yields CDR1 LGHNA and CDR2 YSLEER. CDR3 size: 15 residues. Here the CDR3 reads CASSQVDSITGELFF. The CDR3 DNA follows: TGCGCCAGCAGCCAAGTCGACTCCATAACCGGGGAGCTGTTTTTT.

The chain recombines TRBV2 with TRBJ1-1; D possibly corresponds to TRBD1 (5 bases). V shed 7 bases and J shed 10 bases, with 13 bases lying between them. CDR3 length: 11 residues. In germline, CDR1 is SNHLY, CDR2 FYNNEI. The CDR3 sequence is CASTYSGGAFF. Written as DNA, the CDR3 is TGTGCCAGCACTTACTCCGGGGGAGCTTTCTTT.

The chain employs TRBV5-1 and TRBJ2-5, with D possibly TRBD1 on 6 matching bases. V dropped 4 bases and J dropped 1 base, with 17 bases sitting between them. Germline lookup yields CDR1 SGHRS and CDR2 YFSETQ. This CDR3 contains 16 residues. The CDR3 here is CASSVGTIWGQETQYF. CDR3 sequence (DNA): TGCGCCAGCAGCGTAGGGACAATTTGGGGCCAAGAGACCCAGTACTTC.

The rearrangement joins TRBV9 to TRBJ2-2, with a weak D call TRBD1 (5 bases). Germline lookup yields CDR1 SGDLS and CDR2 YYNGEE. The CDR3 runs to 15 residues. V lost 3 bases and J 4 bases, leaving 13 bases between the germline ends. The CDR3 region has the DNA TGTGCCAGCAGCGCACAAAACAGGTTCACCGGGGAGCTGTTTTTT. Protein sequence: CASSAQNRFTGELFF. Based on the CDR3 plus reference TRBV9 and TRBJ2-2, the full variable domain is DSGVTQTPKHLITATGQRVTLRCSPRSGDLSVYWYQQSLDQGLQFLIQYYNGEERAKGNILERFSAQQFPDLHSELNLSSLELGDSALYFCASSAQNRFTGELFFGEGSRLTVL.

The J gene is TRBJ1-6, the V gene TRBV12-5; 10 bases line up with TRBD1. V shed 3 bases and J 9 bases; nucleotides not matched to a gene: 2. Germline CDR1 LGHNT, CDR2 FRNRAP. The CDR3 runs to 14 residues. CDR3 loop: CASGLGQGGSPLHF. In DNA form, the CDR3 reads TGTGCTAGTGGTTTAGGACAGGGGGGTTCACCCCTCCACTTT.

This chain connects TRBV6-5 to TRBJ2-5; 8 positions match TRBD1. V dropped 3 bases and J dropped 5; count of bases not matched to a gene: 5. The CDR3 totals 14 residues. The germline V gene encodes CDR1 MNHEY and CDR2 SVGAGI. CDR3 sequence reads: CASSYTGGGETQYF. The CDR3 nucleotides read TGTGCCAGCAGTTATACAGGGGGTGGGGAGACCCAGTACTTC.

The V gene is TRBV10-1, the J gene TRBJ2-3, with 14 nucleotides matching TRBD2. This CDR3 region has 18 residues. V trimming: 10 bases; J trimming: 1 base; junction bases outside the gene matches: 13. The V gene's germline CDR1 is WNHNN and CDR2 SYGVQD (reference sequence). CDR3 loop: CAIKGGLAGVLGTDTQYF. CDR3 coding DNA: TGCGCCATAAAAGGGGGACTAGCGGGAGTATTGGGCACAGATACGCAGTATTTT.

The chain couples TRBV7-9 to TRBJ1-2; a weak D match, TRBD1 (6 bases). With 5 bases removed from V and 8 bases from J, the gap between germline ends came to 18 bases. Germline CDR1 is SEHNR and CDR2 is FQNEAQ (reference sequence). The CDR3 runs 14 residues. The CDR3 reads CASSPSGGVSGYTF. As DNA, the CDR3 is TGTGCCAGCAGCCCGAGCGGGGGCGTCTCAGGCTACACCTTC.

This chain joins TRBV7-3 and TRBJ1-1, with 7 bases identical to TRBD1. Germline trimming cut 7 bases from V and 0 bases from J; bases unmatched to any gene: 8. Germline V gene lookup returns CDR1 SGHTA and CDR2 FQGTGA. There are 15 residues in the CDR3. DNA for the CDR3: TGTGCCAGCACTTTTTCAGGGGGGTTGAACACTGAAGCTTTCTTT. Protein product: CASTFSGGLNTEAFF. The full variable domain, in which reference TRBV7-3 and TRBJ1-1 provide the parts outside the CDR3, is GAGVSQTPSNKVTEKGKYVELRCDPISGHTALYWYRQSLGQGPEFLIYFQGTGAADDSGLPNDRFFAVRPEGSVSTLKIQRTERGDSAVYLCASTFSGGLNTEAFFGQGTRLTVV.

The chain uses TRBV10-2 and TRBJ2-5, with TRBD2 identical over 10 bases. The junction had 6 bases not matched to a gene; V was cut back by 6 bases and J by 5 bases. This CDR3 is 14 amino acids long. Germline V gene data show CDR1 as WSHSY and CDR2 as SAAADI. This CDR3 reads CASRGTSEGETQYF. The CDR3, as DNA: TGCGCCAGCAGGGGGACTAGCGAGGGGGAGACCCAGTACTTC.

The CDR3 DNA sequence: TGCGCCAGCAGCGGGGGACAGGGCCAGACCAATGAGCAGTTCTTC. It yields the protein CASSGGQGQTNEQFF. The rearrangement joins TRBV5-1 to TRBJ2-1; 9 positions agree with TRBD1. J gave up 6 bases and V 4 bases, and 8 bases lay outside the gene matches. Germline values: CDR1 SGHRS, CDR2 YFSETQ. This CDR3 is built from 15 residues.

This clone is classed as medium-sized by frequency. The chain joins TRBV6-5 to TRBJ2-3; D might be TRBD2 (5 bases). The CDR3 runs to 15 residues. CDR1 and CDR2 from the germline V gene are MNHEY and SVGAGI. The V gene lost 0 bases and the J gene lost 5 bases, with 12 bases spanning the gap. This CDR3 reads CASSYSPSLGDTQYF. The CDR3 coding sequence is TGTGCCAGCAGTTACTCGCCTAGCTTGGGAGATACGCAGTATTTT.

This chain joins TRBV4-1 and TRBJ1-1; D is unclear. The ends were cut back, 4 bases at V and 0 bases at J, with 9 bases in the middle. Germline CDR1 MGHRA, CDR2 YSYEKL. The CDR3 sequence is 14 residues long. CDR3 sequence reads: CASSRVGVNTEAFF. Here the CDR3 DNA reads TGCGCCAGCAGCCGGGTGGGAGTGAACACTGAAGCTTTCTTT.

The rearrangement uses TRBV4-1 and TRBJ2-7; possible D gene TRBD2, 6 bases. The length of the CDR3 is 17 residues. V lost 3 bases and J lost 7, with 25 bases in between. Germline V gives CDR1 MGHRA, CDR2 YSYEKL. This chain's CDR3 is CASSQFNFRTGVREQYF. The CDR3 nucleotides are TGCGCCAGCAGCCAGTTTAATTTTAGGACGGGGGTTCGGGAGCAGTACTTC.

The chain joins TRBV7-9 to TRBJ2-3, with 12 nucleotides matching TRBD2. The CDR3 is 16 residues long. V was clipped by 5 bases and J by 3 bases; unmatched bases: 6. Germline CDR1 reads SEHNR; CDR2 reads FQNEAQ (reference sequence). The CDR3: CASSPPTSGSTDTQYF. Here the CDR3 DNA reads TGTGCCAGCAGCCCGCCGACTAGCGGGAGTACAGATACGCAGTATTTT.